This T cell receptor (beta chain) was captured in a study of pediatric ulcerative colitis. The V gene's germline CDR1 is SGHRS and CDR2 YFSETQ. The CDR3 extends over 15 amino acids. V was clipped by 6 bases and J by 2 bases; unmatched bases: 7. Study conclusions and caveats: In rectum, acute severe colitis had expanded clones and less diversity. Two rectal CDR3 clonotypes occurred in all ulcerative colitis patients.

Comment on this clone: Its matching antigen is unknown.

The rectum was sampled with one to two pinch biopsies at colonoscopy. Each sample received Survey-level depth of up to 500,000 reads. Using immunoSEQ multiplex PCR, the repertoire was profiled, and TCRdb retains in-frame clones only, with some absent. This sample has around 13,000 clones, with approximately 80% found just once. The sequence came from a boy younger than 18 who was a control in a study of pediatric ulcerative colitis. Material for sequencing was gut tissue. The chain couples TRBV5-1 to TRBJ2-2, with TRBD2 matching over 7 bases. The CDR3 DNA reads TGCGCCAGCAAGGGTACTAGCGATAACACCGGGGAGCTGTTTTTT. Its protein product is CASKGTSDNTGELFF.